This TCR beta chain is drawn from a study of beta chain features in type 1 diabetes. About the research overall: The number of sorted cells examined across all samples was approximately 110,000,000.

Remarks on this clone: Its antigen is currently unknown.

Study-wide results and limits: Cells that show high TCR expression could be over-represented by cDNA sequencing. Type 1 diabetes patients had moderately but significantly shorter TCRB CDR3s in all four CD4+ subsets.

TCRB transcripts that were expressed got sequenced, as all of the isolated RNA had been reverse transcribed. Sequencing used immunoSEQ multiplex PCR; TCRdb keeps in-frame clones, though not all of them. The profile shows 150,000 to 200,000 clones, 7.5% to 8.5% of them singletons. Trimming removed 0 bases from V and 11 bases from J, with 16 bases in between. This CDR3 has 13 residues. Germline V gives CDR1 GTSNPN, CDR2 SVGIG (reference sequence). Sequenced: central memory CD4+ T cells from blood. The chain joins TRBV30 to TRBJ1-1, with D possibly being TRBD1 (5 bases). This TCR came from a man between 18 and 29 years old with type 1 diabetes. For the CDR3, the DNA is TGTGCCTGGAGTGTATCGGAAGGGGTTAGGGCTTTCTTT. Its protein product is CAWSVSEGVRAFF.